Each of the 31 T cell receptor beta chains below was sequenced from the same sample in a study of blood T cell repertoires in COVID-19. Assay: immunoSEQ multiplex PCR; the TCRdb copy retains only in-frame clones and omits some. The top ten hold roughly 8.4% of the sample, which has approximately 140,000 clones, roughly 76% seen once. The sequencing input was peripheral blood. The receptors were sampled from a human donor with acute or convalescent COVID-19. The donor label of this sample is uncertain.

The rearrangement uses TRBV5-6 and TRBJ1-1; D call uncertain. V lost 1 base, J lost 0 bases, and 7 bases lay in between. Per the germline V gene, CDR1 is SGHDT and CDR2 is YYEEEE. This CDR3 comprises 14 residues. CDR3 bases: TGTGCCAGCAGCTTGCAACAGCTGAACACTGAAGCTTTCTTT. This codes for CASSLQQLNTEAFF.

This chain connects TRBV11-1 to TRBJ1-2; tentatively, D is TRBD1 (6 bases). The V end lost 7 bases, the J end lost 8 bases, and 17 bases lay between the germline ends. Per germline, CDR1 SGHAT and CDR2 FQDESV (reference sequence). The CDR3 loop spans 13 amino acids. Written as DNA, the CDR3 is TGTGCCAGCATCCCGGCACAGGGAAGGGGCTACACCTTC. This gives the protein CASIPAQGRGYTF.

Only one count was recorded for this clone. The CDR3 DNA reads TGTGCCAGCAGCGTAGGCGGACAGTACTCTGGAAACACCATATATTTT. Its translation is CASSVGGQYSGNTIYF. This rearrangement joins TRBV9 to TRBJ1-3, with D perhaps matching TRBD1 (6 bases). Germline V gives CDR1 SGDLS, CDR2 YYNGEE. V was shortened by 0 bases and J by 0 bases, with 10 bases between the two germline ends. The CDR3 is 16 residues long. Looking up the rest from reference TRBV9 and TRBJ1-3 gives the full variable domain: DSGVTQTPKHLITATGQRVTLRCSPRSGDLSVYWYQQSLDQGLQFLIQYYNGEERAKGNILERFSAQQFPDLHSELNLSSLELGDSALYFCASSVGGQYSGNTIYFGEGSWLTVV.

The chain has TRBV5-6 and TRBJ1-1; D is unclear. The CDR3 is made up of 13 amino acids. V was clipped by 4 bases and J by 4 bases, with 11 bases between them. Per germline, CDR1 SGHDT and CDR2 YYEEEE. As DNA, the CDR3 is TGTGCCAGCAGCGCGACACCGAGCACTGAAGCTTTCTTT. Translation gives CASSATPSTEAFF.

The CDR3: CASGPGTGVYGTDTQYF. As DNA, the CDR3 is TGCGCCAGCGGACCCGGGACAGGGGTCTATGGCACAGATACGCAGTATTTT. This rearrangement joins TRBV10-2 to TRBJ2-3, with 10 positions matching TRBD1. With 8 bases clipped from V and 1 base from J, the junction kept 12 bases outside the gene matches. The CDR3 contains 17 residues. Germline V gene data show CDR1 as WSHSY and CDR2 as SAAADI.

This clone was picked up one time. CDR3 residues: CASSLVVGQGSGNTIYF. CDR3 DNA sequence: TGCGCCAGCAGCTTGGTCGTGGGACAGGGCTCTGGAAACACCATATATTTT. The chain has TRBV5-1 and TRBJ1-3; 9 bases agree with TRBD1. The CDR3 is made up of 17 amino acids. CDR1 is SGHRS, CDR2 YFSETQ, per germline. With 0 bases clipped from V and 0 bases from J, the junction kept 4 bases outside the gene matches.

The chain is built from TRBV7-2 and TRBJ1-5, with D uncertain. The CDR3 sequence is 14 residues long. The V end lost 2 bases, the J end lost 7 bases, and 12 bases lay between the germline ends. From germline, CDR1 is SGHTA and CDR2 FQGNSA. The CDR3 loop reads CASSLPNSGQPQHF. The CDR3 DNA is TGTGCCAGCAGCTTACCCAACTCGGGACAGCCCCAGCATTTT.

The chain carries TRBV5-1 and TRBJ2-2; D is unresolved. The CDR3 length is 14 residues. Trimming cost V 3 bases and J 7 bases, with 13 bases left between them. Germline V gene lookup returns CDR1 SGHRS and CDR2 YFSETQ. The CDR3 nucleotides are TGCGCCAGCAGCTCCGGGTCCCTGGGCGGGGAGCTGTTTTTT. It is translated as CASSSGSLGGELFF.

There are a few counts of this clone. J is TRBJ1-5 and V is TRBV5-5; tentative D call: TRBD1 (6 bases). The V end lost 4 bases, the J end lost 4 bases, and 15 bases lay between the germline ends. Germline CDR1 is SGHKS and CDR2 is YYEKEE (reference sequence). The CDR3 has 15 residues. CDR3 protein: CASSLSGQSNQPQHF. The CDR3 coding sequence is TGTGCCAGCAGCCTGAGTGGACAGAGTAATCAGCCCCAGCATTTT.

Comment on this clone: This sample also contains other DNA sequences that code for the same CDR3. The rearrangement links TRBV3-1 (or the pseudogene TRBV3-2) to TRBJ1-4, with 8 bases matching TRBD1. The CDR3 sequence is 14 residues long. The germline CDR1 and CDR2 sequences are LGHDT and YNNKEL (reference sequence). J gave up 8 bases and V 1 base, and 3 bases lay outside the gene matches. CDR3 loop: CASSQGQGAEKLFF. CDR3 DNA sequence: TGTGCCAGCAGCCAAGGTCAGGGGGCCGAAAAACTGTTTTTT.

This clone was seen only a few times. The rearrangement joins TRBV7-9 to TRBJ1-2; 7 bases map to TRBD1. The CDR3 is 13 residues long. Germline V CDR1 and CDR2: SEHNR, FQNEAQ (reference sequence). J lost 2 bases, V lost 4 bases, and 1 base had no gene match. The CDR3, as DNA: TGTGCCAGCAGCTCACAGGGGAACTATGGCTACACCTTC. Translating gives CASSSQGNYGYTF.

The gene calls are TRBV19 and TRBJ1-4, with 7 bases identical to TRBD1. With V trimmed by 7 bases and J by 5 bases, 10 bases remained unmatched. Germline CDR1 LNHDA, CDR2 SQIVND (reference sequence). The CDR3 has 15 residues. This chain's CDR3 is CASTPVDRPNEKLFF. CDR3 sequence (DNA): TGTGCCAGTACACCCGTGGACAGGCCAAATGAAAAACTGTTTTTT.

V usage is TRBV24-1 and J usage is TRBJ2-3; 8 bases match TRBD1. The CDR3 covers 16 residues. After removal of 6 bases from V and 4 bases from J, the junction contained 11 bases not matched to a gene. Germline CDR1 and CDR2: KGHDR and SFDVKD. The CDR3 reads CATSSLTGDVADTQYF. The DNA for the CDR3 is TGTGCCACCAGTTCGTTGACAGGGGATGTCGCAGATACGCAGTATTTT.

The chain carries TRBV7-2 and TRBJ1-2, with 8 bases fitting TRBD1. V gave up 5 bases and J gave up 4 bases; unmatched junction bases: 3. The germline V gene encodes CDR1 SGHTA and CDR2 FQGNSA. This CDR3 spans 13 amino acids. The DNA for the CDR3 is TGTGCCAGCAGCCCAGGGACAGGCTATGGCTACACCTTC. Its protein is CASSPGTGYGYTF.

This chain joins TRBV24-1 and TRBJ2-1; TRBD2 is a possible D gene (5 bases). This CDR3 comprises 13 residues. Germline loops: CDR1 KGHDR, CDR2 SFDVKD. Trimming stripped 5 bases from V and 7 bases from J, with 11 bases between. Written as DNA, the CDR3 is TGTGCCACCAGTGTTGGCGGGCGAAATGAGCAGTTCTTC. Amino acid sequence: CATSVGGRNEQFF.

The rearrangement joins TRBV18 to TRBJ1-4; no clear D. V was pared by 6 bases and J by 3 bases, with 14 bases between. Germline assignment: CDR1 KGHSH and CDR2 LQKENI. The CDR3 covers 15 residues. The CDR3 sequence is CASSPLASPNEKLFF. Here the CDR3 DNA reads TGTGCCAGCTCCCCGCTAGCGAGCCCTAATGAAAAACTGTTTTTT. The whole variable domain, filled in from reference TRBV18 and TRBJ1-4, reads NAGVMQNPRHLVRRRGQEARLRCSPMKGHSHVYWYRQLPEEGLKFMVYLQKENIIDESGMPKERFSAEFPKEGPSILRIQQVVRGDSAAYFCASSPLASPNEKLFFGSGTQLSVL.

This clone was counted ten times or more. This sequence joins TRBV15 and TRBJ2-7, with 7 positions matching TRBD2. This CDR3 is built from 13 residues. In germline, CDR1 is LNHNV, CDR2 YYDKDF (reference sequence). Trimming cost V 6 bases and J 3 bases; bases outside gene matches: 5. The CDR3 region is CATSEGRGYEQYF. The CDR3 coding sequence is TGTGCCACCAGTGAAGGGAGGGGCTACGAGCAGTACTTC.

This clone showed up just a few times. The V and J genes are TRBV12-3 or TRBV12-4 and TRBJ2-1, with D unresolved. The CDR3 is 11 residues long. V was clipped by 6 bases and J by 6 bases, with 6 bases between them. CDR3 amino acids: CASSPGNEQFF. Written as DNA, the CDR3 is TGTGCCAGCAGCCCCGGCAATGAGCAGTTCTTC.

The count of this clone is one. This rearrangement joins TRBV7-6 to TRBJ1-6; a possible D gene is TRBD1 (5 bases). Germline assignment: CDR1 SGHVS and CDR2 FNYEAQ. Trimming shortened V by 2 bases and J by 5 bases, and 10 bases separated the two germline ends. This CDR3 region has 15 residues. CDR3 sequence: CASSLSGEHNSPLHF. CDR3 bases: TGTGCCAGCAGCTTATCGGGGGAGCATAATTCACCCCTCCACTTT.

The V and J genes are TRBV7-6 and TRBJ2-5; D perhaps matches TRBD2 (6 bases). The CDR3 consists of 11 residues. The V end lost 4 bases, the J end lost 11 bases, and 11 bases lay between the germline ends. Per the germline V gene, CDR1 is SGHVS and CDR2 is FNYEAQ. CDR3 in DNA: TGTGCCAGCAGCTCGGGAGCAGTGCAGTACTTC. It is translated as CASSSGAVQYF.

The chain joins TRBV13 to TRBJ1-1; D is ambiguous. CDR3 length: 15 residues. Trimming cost V 4 bases and J 1 base, with 13 bases left between them. Germline V gives CDR1 PRHDT, CDR2 FYEKMQ (reference sequence). The CDR3: CASSSRGGGNTEAFF. In DNA form, the CDR3 reads TGTGCCAGCAGCTCTCGGGGAGGAGGGAACACTGAAGCTTTCTTT.

The gene calls are TRBV18 and TRBJ2-7, with a weak D call TRBD1 (6 bases). The germline V and J ends were trimmed by 3 bases and 0 bases, with 12 bases remaining between them. The CDR3 contains 15 residues. Germline V gene lookup returns CDR1 KGHSH and CDR2 LQKENI. The CDR3 nucleotides are TGTGCCAGCTCACCGGACAGCGTGAGCTCCTACGAGCAGTACGTC. Its translation: CASSPDSVSSYEQYV.

This clone was detected only a few times. The chain recombines TRBV5-1 with TRBJ1-2; a possible D gene is TRBD1 (5 bases). CDR3 length: 15 residues. Germline V lookup: CDR1 SGHRS, CDR2 YFSETQ. V lost 4 bases to trimming and J lost 0 bases, with 13 bases between them. The CDR3 region is CASSPYRGSNYGYTF. Written as DNA, the CDR3 is TGCGCCAGCAGCCCCTATAGGGGATCTAACTATGGCTACACCTTC.

About this clone: At one of its ends the junction is not consistent with the germline gene, which may arise from a read error. The chain employs TRBV7-7 and TRBJ2-1; 7 bases align to TRBD1. The CDR3 length is 15 residues. The germline V gene has CDR1 SSHAT and CDR2 FNYEAQ (reference sequence). The CDR3 here is CASSLEGATNNEQFF. CDR3 in DNA: TGTGCTAGCAGCTTAGAGGGGGCAACTAACAATGAGCAGTTCTTC.

The chain recombines TRBV2 with TRBJ2-7; D gene ambiguous. Per germline, CDR1 SNHLY and CDR2 FYNNEI. CDR3 size: 12 residues. The V end was cut by 5 bases, the J end by 0 bases, with 5 bases between. CDR3 residues: CASSSLSYEQYF. The CDR3 DNA follows: TGTGCCAGCAGTTCTCTCTCCTACGAGCAGTACTTC.

The chain recombines TRBV19 with TRBJ2-4, with 13 bases fitting TRBD2. Germline V gene sequence: CDR1 LNHDA, CDR2 SQIVND (reference sequence). The CDR3 contains 18 residues. After removal of 0 bases from V and 0 bases from J, the junction contained 2 bases not matched to a gene. The CDR3 protein is CASSIDRTSGGAKNIQYF. The CDR3 coding sequence is TGTGCCAGTAGTATAGATAGGACTAGCGGGGGAGCCAAAAACATTCAGTACTTC.

CDR3 sequence reads: CAWSVRGGALVGYGYTF. In DNA form, the CDR3 reads TGTGCCTGGAGTGTACGAGGGGGGGCGTTAGTCGGCTATGGCTACACCTTC. The chain employs TRBV30 and TRBJ1-2; the D gene is possibly TRBD1 (6 bases). V was clipped by 0 bases and J by 4 bases, with 21 bases between them. Germline V CDR1 and CDR2: GTSNPN, SVGIG (reference sequence). CDR3 length: 17 residues.

CDR3 bases: TGTGCCAGCAGCTTAGGTGGGATAGGGGATGAAAAACTGTTTTTT. It encodes CASSLGGIGDEKLFF. The V and J genes are TRBV7-9 and TRBJ1-4; possible D gene TRBD1, 5 bases. Germline lookup yields CDR1 SEHNR and CDR2 FQNEAQ (reference sequence). The V and J ends lost 1 base and 6 bases respectively, with 12 bases between them. This CDR3 is 15 amino acids long.

This chain joins TRBV6-7 and TRBJ2-2; TRBD1 matches at 9 bases. TRBV6-7 is treated as an ORF (open reading frame) with a function not yet certain. V lost 6 bases to trimming and J lost 1 base; unmatched junction nucleotides: 15. CDR3 length: 19 residues. CDR3 loop: CASSPPGTGILKNTGELFF. CDR3 coding DNA: TGTGCCAGCAGCCCCCCCGGGACAGGGATTTTAAAGAACACCGGGGAGCTGTTTTTT.

This clone appeared many times. CDR3 loop: CASSPTGVGYGYTF. The CDR3 nucleotides read TGTGCCAGCAGCCCGACAGGGGTGGGCTATGGCTACACCTTC. This chain connects TRBV5-8 to TRBJ1-2, with TRBD1 matching 8 bases. This CDR3 contains 14 residues. J gave up 4 bases and V 4 bases, and 6 bases lay outside the gene matches. Per the germline V gene, CDR1 is SGHTS and CDR2 is YDEGEE.

CDR3 bases: TGTGCCAGCAGCTTAGAGGGCAGGGGGCAGACCAATGAGCAGTTCTTC. Its protein product is CASSLEGRGQTNEQFF. The chain uses TRBV13 and TRBJ2-1, with 8 bases that match TRBD1. From germline, CDR1 is PRHDT and CDR2 FYEKMQ (reference sequence). CDR3 length equals 16 residues. Losses at the gene ends were 1 base for V and 6 bases for J; bases not matched to a gene: 8.